Below, 9 T cell receptor beta chains from the same sample are listed, as sequenced in a study of OX40 agonist ivuxolimab in advanced cancers. Clones were sequenced by immunoSEQ multiplex PCR, and TCRdb holds only the in-frame ones, with some missing. This sample carries around 76,000 clones, about nine tenths of them seen once, and the ten largest clones take about 0.52%. Sequencing used CD4+ or CD8+ T cells sorted from blood, obtained in a trial of the OX40 agonist ivuxolimab. Source of these receptors: an adult with an advanced solid tumor such as melanoma, head and neck, liver or kidney cancer.

The genes are TRBV18 and TRBJ2-6; 8 positions agree with TRBD1. V gave up 3 bases and J gave up 4 bases; unmatched junction bases: 11. Looked up from germline, CDR1 is KGHSH and CDR2 is LQKENI. This CDR3 has 18 amino acids. CDR3 nucleotide sequence: TGTGCCAGCTCACCGCAGGGGGCAGGCTCTGTAGGGGCCAACGTCCTGACTTTC. Translated, it gives CASSPQGAGSVGANVLTF.

This clone has a single count. The rearrangement uses TRBV19 and TRBJ1-5, with a possible D match to TRBD1 (6 bases). Germline-derived CDR1 and CDR2 are LNHDA and SQIVND (reference sequence). V lost 5 bases to trimming and J lost 4 bases, with 12 bases between them. This CDR3 is built from 14 residues. CDR3 bases: TGTGCCAGTAGTGGGACACACCCGAATCAGCCCCAGCATTTT. Encoded protein: CASSGTHPNQPQHF.

The rearrangement joins TRBV4-2 to TRBJ2-7; D may be TRBD1 or TRBD2 (5 bases each). The V gene's germline CDR1 is LGHNA and CDR2 YNFKEQ. V was pared by 0 bases and J by 3 bases, with 30 bases between. This CDR3 has 21 residues. The DNA for the CDR3 is TGTGCCAGCAGCCAAGACCTAGGCGACCGGGACCTCTCACGGAAAGGCTACGAGCAGTACTTC. Its protein is CASSQDLGDRDLSRKGYEQYF.

Judged by abundance, this clone is medium-sized. The chain carries TRBV5-1 and TRBJ1-2, with 7 nucleotides matching TRBD1. V lost 4 bases, J lost 4 bases, and 4 bases stayed unmatched. The CDR3 runs 13 residues. Germline V CDR1 and CDR2: SGHRS, YFSETQ. CDR3 in DNA: TGCGCCAGCAGCCGAGGGGGCGGCTATGGCTACACCTTC. Translated, it gives CASSRGGGYGYTF.

This chain joins TRBV6-5 and TRBJ2-7; 9 nucleotides align to TRBD1. The CDR3 loop spans 14 amino acids. Germline values: CDR1 MNHEY, CDR2 SVGAGI. J lost 7 bases, V lost 7 bases, and 11 bases had no gene match. The CDR3 nucleotides read TGTGCCAGCACTACACCCCTTGGGACAGGGGAGCAGTACTTC. Protein product: CASTTPLGTGEQYF.

The chain recombines TRBV19 with TRBJ2-2; D is uncertain. CDR1 and CDR2 (germline): LNHDA, SQIVND (reference sequence). This CDR3 is 15 amino acids long. V lost 7 bases and J lost 6, with 18 bases in between. CDR3 sequence: CASTGISLGAGELFF. The CDR3 DNA reads TGTGCCAGTACTGGAATCAGCCTTGGGGCCGGGGAGCTGTTTTTT.

The gene calls are TRBV6-5 and TRBJ1-2; D possibly corresponds to TRBD1 (5 bases). This CDR3 spans 15 amino acids. Germline loops: CDR1 MNHEY, CDR2 SVGAGI. V was clipped by 7 bases and J by 5 bases, with 20 bases between them. The CDR3 DNA is TGTGCCAGCAAGGGAGCTCGGGGCAGGCTATATGGCTACACCTTC. Translation gives CASKGARGRLYGYTF.

This sequence joins TRBV5-4 and TRBJ2-5, with 9 positions matching TRBD2. CDR1 SGHNT and CDR2 YYREEE come from the germline V gene (reference sequence). The CDR3 extends over 15 amino acids. The V gene end was trimmed by 2 bases and the J gene end by 6 bases; junction bases not matched to a gene: 8. The CDR3 is CASSLGAGGGQTQYF. The CDR3 coding sequence is TGTGCCAGCAGCTTAGGCGCGGGGGGGGGCCAGACCCAGTACTTC.

The rearrangement uses TRBV18 and TRBJ1-2; 10 positions agree with TRBD1. V was pared by 6 bases and J by 6 bases, with 13 bases of the junction left unmatched. The CDR3 is made up of 16 amino acids. Germline V gene sequence: CDR1 KGHSH, CDR2 LQKENI. DNA for the CDR3: TGTGCCAGCTCGCCCCTACCGGGACAGGGGAGTGATGGCTACACCTTC. Translated, it gives CASSPLPGQGSDGYTF. The full variable domain, its missing parts supplied by reference TRBV18 and TRBJ1-2, is NAGVMQNPRHLVRRRGQEARLRCSPMKGHSHVYWYRQLPEEGLKFMVYLQKENIIDESGMPKERFSAEFPKEGPSILRIQQVVRGDSAAYFCASSPLPGQGSDGYTFGSGTRLTVV.